This TCR beta chain is drawn from a study of OX40 agonist ivuxolimab in advanced cancers. Study as a whole: The mean age was around 56 years, ranging from about 20 to 90, with approximately 83% of participants male. Whole-study findings and limits: Among some nonresponders, normalized T-cell clonal expansion was also low. Among the lowest peripheral clonal expansion occurred in 0.1-3.0 mg/kg partial responders.

Notes on this clone: What it binds is unknown.

Sequencing was performed with immunoSEQ multiplex PCR; in TCRdb, only in-frame clones are kept and a portion is missing. Of about 35,000 clones in the sample, approximately 92% were seen once. The sampling schedule covered blood at baseline, cycle 4 day 1, and cycle 7 day 1. J gave up 2 bases and V 1 base, and 11 bases lay outside the gene matches. Germline lookup yields CDR1 SGHAT and CDR2 FQDESV (reference sequence). The CDR3 covers 19 residues. This chain links TRBV11-1 with TRBJ2-7; TRBD2 matches at 13 bases. The clonotype was recovered from an adult with an advanced solid tumor such as melanoma, head and neck, liver or kidney cancer. Sequences were derived from CD4+ or CD8+ T cells sorted from blood, sampled in a trial of the OX40 agonist ivuxolimab. The CDR3 is CASSLVWTSGGGIPYEQYF. CDR3 in DNA: TGTGCCAGCAGCTTAGTTTGGACTAGCGGGGGCGGCATACCCTACGAGCAGTACTTC.